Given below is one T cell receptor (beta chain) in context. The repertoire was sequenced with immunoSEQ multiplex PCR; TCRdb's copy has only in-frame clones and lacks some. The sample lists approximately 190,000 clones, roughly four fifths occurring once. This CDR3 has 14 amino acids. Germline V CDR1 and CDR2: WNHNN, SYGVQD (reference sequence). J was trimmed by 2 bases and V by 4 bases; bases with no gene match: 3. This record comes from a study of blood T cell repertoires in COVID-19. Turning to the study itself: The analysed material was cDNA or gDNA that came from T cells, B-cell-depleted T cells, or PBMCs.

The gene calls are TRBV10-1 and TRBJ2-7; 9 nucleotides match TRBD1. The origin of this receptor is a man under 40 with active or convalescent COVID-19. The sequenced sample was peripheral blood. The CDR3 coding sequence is TGCGCCAGCAGTGGACAGGGGGTTACCTACGAGCAGTACTTC. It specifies CASSGQGVTYEQYF.